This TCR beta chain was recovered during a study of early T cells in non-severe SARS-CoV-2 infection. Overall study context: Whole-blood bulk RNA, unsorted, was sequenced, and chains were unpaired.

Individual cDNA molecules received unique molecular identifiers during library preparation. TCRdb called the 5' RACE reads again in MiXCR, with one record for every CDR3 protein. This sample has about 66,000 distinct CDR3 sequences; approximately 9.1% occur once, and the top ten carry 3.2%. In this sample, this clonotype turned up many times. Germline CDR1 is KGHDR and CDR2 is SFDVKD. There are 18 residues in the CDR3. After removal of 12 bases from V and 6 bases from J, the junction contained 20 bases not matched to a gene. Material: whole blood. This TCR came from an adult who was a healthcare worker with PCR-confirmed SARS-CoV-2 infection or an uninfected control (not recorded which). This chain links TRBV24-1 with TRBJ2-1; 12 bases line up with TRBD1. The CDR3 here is CASPGQGATTARTNEQFF. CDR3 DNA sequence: TGTGCCTCCCCGGGACAGGGGGCTACTACTGCGAGGACCAATGAGCAGTTCTTC.